The clone carrying this T cell receptor beta chain appeared a few times. What it binds is not known. V lost 4 bases, J lost 10 bases, and 4 bases stayed unmatched. The CDR3 consists of 14 residues. The germline CDR1 and CDR2 sequences are SGHNT and YYREEE (reference sequence). This entry belongs to a study of T cell responses to AZD1222 COVID-19 vaccine. Study-level points and caveats: Donors, mostly white British, included more females; clonal diversity was possibly underestimated. Sampled repertoires all dated from after the peak T cell response.

Sequencing was performed with immunoSEQ multiplex PCR; in TCRdb, only in-frame clones are kept and a portion is missing. The sample lists around 130,000 clones, around 85% occurring once. This chain links TRBV5-4 with TRBJ1-6, with 11 bases that match TRBD1. This clonotype was sampled from an adult in good health. The material was peripheral blood, obtained on day 0 of AZD1222 vaccination. CDR3 loop: CASSRTGGFSPLHF. The CDR3 coding sequence is TGTGCCAGCAGCCGGACAGGGGGCTTCTCACCCCTCCACTTT.